The source of this TCR beta chain is a study of blood T cell repertoires in COVID-19. Study-level information: Donors in the United States, Italy and Spain gave samples during acute or convalescent COVID-19. The analysed material was cDNA or gDNA that came from T cells, B-cell-depleted T cells, or PBMCs.

The CDR3 length is 13 residues. V dropped 5 bases and J dropped 3 bases, with 11 bases sitting between them. Germline V gene data show CDR1 as MNHEY and CDR2 as SVGEGT. Per the authors' pipeline: By means of reference gene primer amplification, nucleated cell counts were estimated. Libraries were prepared by immunoSEQ multiplex PCR; TCRdb keeps only in-frame clonotypes and omits some of them. That table furnishes V, J and clone size, whereas the DNA furnished D and trimming. Of tens of thousands of clones in the sample, approximately 79% are singletons; the top ten hold just over 2.5%. The sequenced sample was peripheral blood. The rearrangement links TRBV6-2 or TRBV6-3 to TRBJ2-7; maybe TRBD2 (5 bases). This receptor was taken from a human donor with acute or convalescent COVID-19. The donor label of this sample is uncertain. CDR3 sequence reads: CASSPSGNYEQYF. CDR3 DNA: TGTGCCAGCAGTCCGAGCGGAAACTACGAGCAGTACTTC.